This paragraph reports one T cell receptor (beta chain). This clone has only a few counts. Its binding antigen is unknown. No base-level quality is on record; no much larger clone is a single base apart. As encoded in the germline V gene, CDR1 is MDHEN while CDR2 is SYDVKM. The CDR3 covers 13 residues, taking in both the cysteine and the phenylalanine. The retained sequence is limited to the CDR3, 39 bases, with the frame set at the first base. V loses 6 bases of germline sequence and J loses 4 bases, and the interval between the two ends is 11 bases. The sample originates from a study of cytomegalovirus exposure and HLA in healthy donors (dated 2017 in TCRdb). Study-level background: According to an earlier analysis of a few hundred of the donors, roughly 180 million T cells yielded roughly 110 million unique TCR beta sequences and 276 Gb of sequence data. Approximately 300 gigabases of sequencing data and 70 million to 100 million unique TCR sequences made up an early release that covered several hundred HLA-typed donors. The genetic ancestry cluster associated with self-reported Caucasian donors included 65% to 90% of the roughly 390 genotyped donors. The study was designed to test whether signatures of past pathogen exposure could be identified by cataloging public T cell receptors. The study profiled the T cell repertoires of some 610 subjects by immunosequencing and related them to cytomegalovirus serostatus. In addition to the first cohort of 666 subjects, a separate validation cohort of 130 or so different subjects was used. The study combined high-throughput TCR immunosequencing, statistical association of individual TCRs with disease status, and machine learning to predict cytomegalovirus infection status. In a later analysis, previously published TCR beta repertoires from 550 to 700 donors were re-analyzed and high-resolution HLA genotyping was added so that TCR occurrence patterns could be studied. The later analysis used no new phenotypic data to find candidate immune exposures, relying instead on TCR beta sequences and their occurrence across donors. An earlier analysis of several hundred of the donors applied high-throughput TCR beta sequencing to assess whether each TCR beta V gene segment acted as functional or pseudogenic. Donor age, sex, ethnicity and CMV serostatus were collected together with the repertoire data. A later genetic analysis used genome-wide SNP genotypes for about 65% of the 666 donors, treating that subset as a discovery cohort. Every repertoire in the discovery cohort had been generated on one and the same sequencing platform. HLA typing covered class I and class II loci at four-digit resolution. The number of donors typed differed by locus, with about 629-630 for A, B, C, DRB1 and DQB1, roughly 520 for DQA1, approximately 570 for DPA1, and under 490 for DPB1. Four or five DR-DQ haplotypes were handled as single units for association and clustering, since linkage in the cohort was strong. Across some 400 genotyped donors of the cohort, an average of approximately 220,000 unique TCR beta nucleotide sequences per donor were sequenced, and roughly 18% of those sequences were non-productive.

Library creation used the immunoSEQ multiplex PCR assay. A mixture of 60 forward primers for TCR Vbeta segments and 13 reverse primers for TCR Jbeta segments was used in the multiplex PCR. The CDR3 region of rearranged TCR beta genes was amplified from genomic DNA with a multiplex PCR assay. On the Illumina HiSeq System, the amplified TCR beta libraries were sequenced as 87-base-pair reads. The paper's processing steps were these. In a later analysis, 70 million to 95 million unique TCR beta chains were counted across the 666 repertoires, and roughly 11 million of these chains were shared by at least two donors. Raw reads were error-corrected and collapsed into unique sequences with a nearest-neighbor algorithm that merged closely related sequences to remove PCR and sequencing errors. V, D and J gene segments were assigned by aligning CDR3 sequences to IMGT reference sequences. For a sequence to be retained, a match of at least six nucleotides was required to both a V gene segment and a J gene segment. A rearrangement was called productive if the CDR3 had no stop codons and remained in frame with V and J, and every other rearrangement was called non-productive. CDR3 was defined according to IMGT convention as the region running from the second conserved V-encoded cysteine to the conserved J-encoded phenylalanine. In an earlier analysis of 587 of the donors, sequences lacking an unambiguous match to a single V gene segment were excluded. In an earlier analysis of a few hundred of the donors, V segments were called functional above 56.7% productive rearrangements and were called segregating when the between-donor standard deviation exceeded 5%. To diagnose cytomegalovirus status from the catalog of TCR beta chain sequences, a statistical classification framework was built. In a later analysis, V and J genes were assigned by comparing TCR nucleotide sequences against IMGT/GENE-DB human TR gene sequences. The TCRdist pipeline was used in a later analysis to assign CDR3 sequences and most-parsimonious VDJ recombination scenarios. In a later analysis, each TCR beta chain was defined by its CDR3 amino acid sequence together with its V-gene family, and reads without a unique V-gene family were excluded. As a way to deal with suspected cross-contamination and a sequencing artifact, a later analysis dropped under 600 nucleotide sequences that were highly shared and had low generation probability. In a later analysis, a clonal expansion index was calculated for each public chain from normalized within-repertoire ranks of inferred template counts. In a later analysis, generation probabilities were computed using a VDJ recombination model fitted to out-of-frame rearrangements, and the results were checked against IGoR. In a later analysis, hypergeometric tests were used to score TCR-TCR, TCR-HLA and TCR-CMV co-occurrence, with a repertoire-size bias correction applied to TCR pairs. A later analysis estimated false discovery rates by permuting HLA or CMV assignments 20 times. In a later analysis, co-occurring TCRs were grouped using DBSCAN, and TCRdist sequence similarity was added for clustering within HLA-allele-positive subsets. Co-occurrence clustering excluded repertoires with fewer than 30,000 or more than 120,000 public chains, plus five with anomalous nucleotide sharing. The table was pulled from immuneACCESS by TCRdb, which kept in-frame rearrangements only. Such tables lose some clones; where checked, under half of the loss comes from unresolved V genes, and the rest has no known cause. The DNA was the basis for D and trimming; V, J and clone size are from that table. Here the sample has about 160,000 clones; about two thirds occur a single time. In total, the top ten clones hold under 3.5% of the sample.

General conclusions and limits of the study: The only immune exposure information available for the cohort was CMV serostatus. Roughly uniform sequencing depth across donors was assumed in presence/absence analyses, although this assumption may not hold. A further reported finding was that TCR beta sequences accurately predicted the HLA-A and HLA-B alleles for most subjects in the first cohort. A later genetic analysis associated a missense DCLRE1C variant with V-gene and J-gene trimming of TCR beta chains, and an independent cohort replicated the association. It was suggested by the authors that the approach could potentially be generalized to other disease states and immunological phenotypes. According to a later analysis, most CMV-associated TCR beta chains appeared to be HLA-restricted, and the HLA associations seemed to be driven largely by CMV exposure. Compared with the 666-donor mean, donors in an Asian-associated ancestry cluster had fewer N-insertions in productive TCRs, according to a later genetic analysis. The study listed 164 TCR beta chains as associated with cytomegalovirus. Because HLA typing was unavailable for some donors at each locus, only the typed subset was used in association tests. Cytomegalovirus status was reported to be diagnosed by the classifier with high specificity and sensitivity in both the original and validation cohorts. Because counts were too low, around 17 rarely observed V segments, including chromosome 9 orphons, were left out of the earlier analysis of 587 of the donors. In a later analysis, HLA-associated TCR beta chains showed more clonal expansion and lower generation probabilities than non-associated chains that were equally common. In this cohort, only TCR beta chains were sequenced, and detectable features were limited by the absence of alpha or paired-chain data. In an earlier analysis of some 500 of the donors, most TCR beta V segments were observed in productive rearrangements about 90% or about 30% of the time, broadly matching IMGT annotations. While some public TCRs were present in many individuals, most TCR sequences turned up only very rarely across donors. A group of highly shared sequence variants was considered likely to be a technical artifact of the sequencing pipeline. According to a later analysis, TCR association rates differed among HLA loci, with DRB1 alleles showing the most associated TCRs and HLA-C alleles showing the fewest. Strong co-occurrence of HLA alleles, especially DR and DQ, made assigning TCR associations to individual alleles difficult. Correlated functional status among segregating V segments might reflect linkage disequilibrium, but an unknown experimental factor could not be ruled out. The 87-base-pair reads could not distinguish some IMGT-functional V segments, including TRBV6-2 and TRBV6-3, so those segments were excluded. At a false discovery rate of 0.05, a later analysis linked 16,951 TCR beta sequences to specific HLA alleles. In vitro tests confirmed that a few of the cytomegalovirus-associated TCR beta chains recognize cytomegalovirus antigens. According to a later analysis, parvovirus B19, influenza, CMV and Epstein-Barr virus appeared linked to several top co-occurrence clusters.

The cohort was made up of 666 healthy bone marrow donors. At the time of sampling, all cohort members were nominally healthy, though unrecorded immune exposures were likely present. The donor tested CMV seronegative and was one of the 352 seronegative cohort members. Each donor provided a peripheral blood sample, and peripheral blood mononuclear cells were used for TCR beta sequencing. The Qiagen DNeasy Blood Extraction Kit was used to extract genomic DNA from the blood cell samples. In this chain, TRBV28 is recombined with TRBJ2-3; possibly the D gene is TRBD2, per 6 matching bases. Source material: PBMCs. The clonotype originates from a woman between 25 and 40 years old in good health and CMV-seronegative. The CDR3 has the sequence CASRLAGPDTQYF. The DNA sequence reads TGTGCCAGCAGACTAGCAGGCCCAGATACGCAGTATTTT.